The clone carrying this T cell receptor (beta chain) appeared many times. Its antigen is not known. The TCR beta CDR3 regions underwent amplification from RNA transcripts. RT-PCR was first run with HTBI primers, then multiplex PCR in a second round. TCRdb analysed the multiplex PCR reads with MiXCR anew, one entry per CDR3 protein. The sample consists of roughly 480,000 distinct CDR3 sequences, around 14% of them appearing once. This specimen comes from a study of Graves' ophthalmopathy and Graves' hyperthyroidism. Study-level results: Blood shared most expanded thyroid clonotypes above 0.001 frequency.

Germline CDR1 SNHLY, CDR2 FYNNEI. The CDR3 sequence is 14 residues long. V trimming: 7 bases; J trimming: 5 bases; junction bases outside the gene matches: 11. It was on clinical symptoms, serum thyroxine, TRAb, thyroid ultrasound and orbital computed tomography that diagnosis relied. The source of the PBMCs was more than 9.5 ml of fresh peripheral blood. The receptor's source is a woman in her 30s with Graves' ophthalmopathy. V and J are TRBV2 and TRBJ2-7; 7 bases match TRBD1. What was sequenced was blood. The CDR3 loop reads CASKWTGAKNEQYF. The DNA of the CDR3 is TGTGCCAGCAAATGGACAGGTGCGAAGAACGAGCAGTACTTC.